The next 19 T cell receptor beta chains were all read from a single sample in a study of blood T cells in healthy people across ages. A second PCR of about 6 to 11 cycles used a sample-barcoded 5' primer and a J-beta primer mix. One entry per CDR3 protein results from TCRdb running MiXCR on the 5' RACE reads. Among roughly 2 million distinct CDR3 sequences listed, about 50% were seen once. The sample comprised blood. These receptors all come from a woman aged 40-49 years in good health.

About this clonotype itself: The germline gene is not matched at one end of the junction; a read error may be the cause. This chain links TRBV6-5 with TRBJ1-2; D gene unclear. There are 14 residues in the CDR3. Germline CDR1 MNHEY, CDR2 SVGAGI. The CDR3 reads CASSYSTLPYGCTF. CDR3 in DNA: TGTGCCAGCAGTTACTCGACTTTACCCTATGGCTGCACCTTC.

This clonotype was seen a few times. The J gene is TRBJ2-7, the V gene TRBV7-2, with TRBD2 matching over 9 bases. Germline trimming cut 2 bases from V and 7 bases from J; bases unmatched to any gene: 9. The CDR3 contains 15 residues. In germline, CDR1 is SGHTA, CDR2 FQGNSA. CDR3: CASSLSGGGAWEQYF. CDR3 coding DNA: TGTGCCAGCAGCTTATCAGGCGGGGGGGCTTGGGAGCAGTACTTC.

This sequence joins TRBV7-9 and TRBJ2-1; TRBD1 matches 8 bases. The ends lost 3 bases at V and 10 bases at J; junction bases unmatched: 11. Germline V lookup: CDR1 SEHNR, CDR2 FQNEAQ (reference sequence). The CDR3 sequence is 15 residues long. The CDR3 spells CASSFPGQVGSEQFF. CDR3 bases: TGTGCCAGCAGCTTCCCGGGACAGGTGGGCTCGGAGCAGTTCTTC.

The CDR3 protein is CASIRGGQQFF. CDR3 nucleotides: TGTGCCAGCATTCGGGGGGGCCAGCAGTTCTTC. V usage is TRBV6-5 and J usage is TRBJ2-1; 8 bases are shared with TRBD2. This CDR3 spans 11 amino acids. Germline assignment: CDR1 MNHEY and CDR2 SVGAGI. V dropped 7 bases and J dropped 11; count of bases not matched to a gene: 4.

The chain joins TRBV6-6 to TRBJ1-5, with D perhaps matching TRBD1 (5 bases). Per germline, CDR1 MNHNY and CDR2 SVGAGI (reference sequence). The CDR3 consists of 17 residues. V lost 7 bases, J lost 0 bases, and 19 bases lay in between. CDR3 amino acids: CASTSTGAGNSNQPQHF. The DNA for the CDR3 is TGTGCCAGCACCTCCACCGGGGCAGGAAATAGCAATCAGCCCCAGCATTTT.

This clonotype has just a few counts. The chain's CDR3 is CASGTGGTKEQYF. The CDR3 DNA follows: TGCGCCAGCGGGACAGGGGGGACAAAAGAGCAGTACTTC. This chain links TRBV10-1 with TRBJ2-5; 11 positions match TRBD1. The germline V gene encodes CDR1 WNHNN and CDR2 SYGVQD (reference sequence). V shed 8 bases, J shed 11 bases, and the junction held 10 bases outside the gene matches. This CDR3 is 13 amino acids long.

This clonotype has just a few counts. The rearrangement uses TRBV4-3 and TRBJ1-2; no clear D gene. Looked up from germline, CDR1 is LGHNA and CDR2 is YSLEER. This CDR3 spans 15 amino acids. Trimming shortened V by 0 bases and J by 5 bases, and 13 bases separated the two germline ends. The CDR3 region has the DNA TGCGCCAGCAGCCAAGAGTACTTTAGCTCTTATGGCTACACCTTC. It translates to CASSQEYFSSYGYTF.

This clonotype showed up just a few times. The CDR3 DNA reads TGTGCCAGCAGCTTGACAACAGGGTCCCAGTACTTC. Its translation is CASSLTTGSQYF. This sequence joins TRBV7-2 and TRBJ2-7, with D perhaps TRBD1 (6 bases). This CDR3 region has 12 residues. In germline, CDR1 is SGHTA, CDR2 FQGNSA. The V end was cut by 3 bases, the J end by 10 bases, with 13 bases between.

A few counts support this clonotype. The rearrangement uses TRBV12-3 or TRBV12-4 and TRBJ2-7; D possibly corresponds to TRBD1 (6 bases). This CDR3 has 16 amino acids. The V end was cut by 5 bases, the J end by 1 base, with 18 bases between. The CDR3 loop reads CASSAPRGQQSYEQYF. The CDR3 region has the DNA TGTGCCAGCAGTGCCCCCCGAGGACAGCAATCCTACGAGCAGTACTTC.

This chain connects TRBV6-5 to TRBJ2-1; no firm D call. Trimming left V 8 bases short and J 6 bases short, with 11 bases between. This CDR3 contains 12 residues. CDR1 and CDR2 (germline): MNHEY, SVGAGI. The CDR3: CASVSLTNEQFF. The CDR3 coding sequence is TGTGCCAGCGTGTCCCTGACCAATGAGCAGTTCTTC.

The V gene is TRBV28, the J gene TRBJ1-5; TRBD1 matches 8 bases. J lost 1 base, V lost 8 bases, and 7 bases had no gene match. This CDR3 contains 15 residues. CDR1 and CDR2 from the germline V gene are MDHEN and SYDVKM. The DNA of the CDR3 is TGTGCCAGCCTCCAGGGGGCAACGAGCAATCAGCCCCAGCATTTT. Translated: CASLQGATSNQPQHF.

This clonotype was found many times. J is TRBJ2-5 and V is TRBV3-1, with 14 bases matching TRBD2. V dropped 4 bases and J dropped 2; count of bases not matched to a gene: 6. Germline lookup yields CDR1 LGHDT and CDR2 YNNKEL (reference sequence). This CDR3 region has 17 residues. CDR3 sequence: CASSPGLAGGPQETQYF. The CDR3 DNA follows: TGTGCCAGCAGCCCCGGACTAGCGGGGGGTCCTCAAGAGACCCAGTACTTC.

V gene TRBV9 combines with J gene TRBJ2-1; 9 bases are a match to TRBD2. The germline V gene encodes CDR1 SGDLS and CDR2 YYNGEE. The CDR3 contains 18 residues. With V trimmed by 4 bases and J by 0 bases, 11 bases remained unmatched. In DNA form, the CDR3 reads TGTGCCAGCAGCACACGGGTTGCGGGGGGGAGCTCCTACAATGAGCAGTTCTTC. Translation: CASSTRVAGGSSYNEQFF.

The chain is built from TRBV20-1 and TRBJ2-7, with TRBD1 matching 10 bases. Looked up from germline, CDR1 is DFQATT and CDR2 is SNEGSKA (reference sequence). With 4 bases clipped from V and 4 bases from J, the junction kept 7 bases outside the gene matches. The CDR3 runs to 14 residues. The CDR3 is CSANDRGQIYEQYF. Written as DNA, the CDR3 is TGCAGTGCTAATGACAGGGGGCAGATTTACGAGCAGTACTTC.

This clonotype was counted between two and nine times. V usage is TRBV15 and J usage is TRBJ2-1; D remains unclear. Between the trimmed V and J ends, which lost 4 bases and 7 bases, there was a span of 17 bases. CDR1 is LNHNV, CDR2 YYDKDF, per germline (reference sequence). The CDR3 has 15 amino acids. CDR3 region: CATSNVGPRENEQFF. The DNA for the CDR3 is TGTGCCACCAGCAACGTAGGGCCCCGTGAAAATGAGCAGTTCTTC.

V and J are TRBV5-1 and TRBJ2-3, with D tentatively TRBD2 (6 bases). Trimming stripped 5 bases from V and 3 bases from J, with 16 bases between. The CDR3 is made up of 15 amino acids. Looked up from germline, CDR1 is SGHRS and CDR2 is YFSETQ. CDR3 region: CASRSYPGGTDTQYF. The CDR3 DNA reads as TGCGCCAGCAGGTCATACCCCGGGGGAACAGATACGCAGTATTTT.

A few counts support this clonotype. The chain links TRBV18 to TRBJ2-7, with 12 nucleotides matching TRBD1. Trimming removed 3 bases from V and 5 bases from J; junction bases left unmatched: 2. This CDR3 comprises 14 residues. CDR1 and CDR2 from the germline V gene are KGHSH and LQKENI. The chain's CDR3 is CASSPGQGANEQYF. Here the CDR3 DNA reads TGTGCCAGCTCACCGGGACAGGGGGCAAACGAGCAGTACTTC.

The chain couples TRBV25-1 to TRBJ2-7; tentative D call: TRBD1 (6 bases). This CDR3 comprises 14 residues. V lost 2 bases and J lost 6, with 14 bases in between. The germline gives CDR1 MGHDK, CDR2 SYGVNS. The CDR3 DNA follows: TGTGCCAGCAGTGAAAACAGGGCCTTTGGCGAGCAGTACTTC. It translates to CASSENRAFGEQYF.

This chain joins TRBV7-2 and TRBJ2-1, with 8 bases identical to TRBD1. The CDR3 totals 15 residues. Germline values: CDR1 SGHTA, CDR2 FQGNSA. V dropped 2 bases and J dropped 6; count of bases not matched to a gene: 6. The CDR3 loop reads CASSLRQGAVNEQFF. The CDR3 DNA is TGTGCCAGCAGCTTAAGGCAGGGGGCTGTCAATGAGCAGTTCTTC.